This T cell receptor (beta chain) was sequenced for a study of shared clonotypes between healthy human individuals. Overall study: Donor ages ranged 18 to 49 years: a couple of women, a few men.

Donors, without exception, were Caucasian adults residing in Nashville, Tennessee. Here immunoSEQ multiplex PCR was the method, and the copy in TCRdb shows in-frame clones only, minus some. The data show more than 400,000 clones, approximately 81% seen once. The CDR3 extends over 16 amino acids. Germline V gene data show CDR1 as SGHDT and CDR2 as YYEEEE. Trimming left V 0 bases short and J 2 bases short, with 15 bases between. The sequence was collected from a woman aged 40 to 50 in good health. Some clones in this sample may be carry-over from other donors' samples. The sample was PBMCs. The rearrangement links TRBV5-6 to TRBJ2-7; either TRBD1 or TRBD2 may fit D (5 bases each). The CDR3 protein is CASSLAGGTLTYEQYF. The DNA for the CDR3 is TGTGCCAGCAGCTTGGCTGGGGGAACCCTAACCTACGAGCAGTACTTC.